These 27 T cell receptor beta chains share one sample of origin, sequenced in a study of identical twins. TCRdb reprocessed the 5' RACE reads with MiXCR, giving one entry per CDR3 protein. Here the sample spans under 1 million distinct CDR3 sequences, roughly an eighth being singletons. These same records also appear under a second study, on yellow fever vaccine responses in identical twins.

Sequencing was done on a sample of PBMCs. These receptors all stem from a woman under 30 in good health.

The CDR3 region has the DNA TGTGCCAGCTCACCGGTGGATAGCGGGAGTTTCACAGATACGCAGTATTTT. This translates into CASSPVDSGSFTDTQYF. The V gene is TRBV18, the J gene TRBJ2-3; 9 positions agree with TRBD2. V trimming: 3 bases; J trimming: 2 bases; junction bases outside the gene matches: 9. The CDR3 totals 17 residues. Germline assignment: CDR1 KGHSH and CDR2 LQKENI. The variable domain in full, with the rest retrieved from reference TRBV18 and TRBJ2-3, is NAGVMQNPRHLVRRRGQEARLRCSPMKGHSHVYWYRQLPEEGLKFMVYLQKENIIDESGMPKERFSAEFPKEGPSILRIQQVVRGDSAAYFCASSPVDSGSFTDTQYFGPGTRLTVL.

The chain is built from TRBV4-1 and TRBJ2-2, with 7 bases lining up with TRBD1. The germline V gene has CDR1 MGHRA and CDR2 YSYEKL. This CDR3 spans 17 amino acids. V was clipped by 2 bases and J by 6 bases; unmatched bases: 12. Here the CDR3 DNA reads TGCGCCAGCAGCCAATGGGGAGAGGGGGCAAGGGCCGGGGAGCTGTTTTTT. Translated, it gives CASSQWGEGARAGELFF.

The rearrangement uses TRBV5-6 and TRBJ2-1; D may match TRBD1 or TRBD2 (7 bases each). V dropped 0 bases and J dropped 6 bases, with 19 bases sitting between them. The CDR3 is made up of 17 amino acids. The germline CDR1 and CDR2 sequences are SGHDT and YYEEEE. CDR3 loop: CASSLGYAGGEVNEQFF. The CDR3 DNA sequence: TGTGCCAGCAGCTTGGGCTACGCAGGGGGGGAGGTCAATGAGCAGTTCTTC.

This CDR3 is CASSTGRNGTDTQYF. CDR3 nucleotides: TGTGCCAGCAGCACAGGGCGAAATGGGACAGATACGCAGTATTTT. The V and J genes are TRBV9 and TRBJ2-3; tentatively, D is TRBD1 (6 bases). With 4 bases removed from V and 3 bases from J, the gap between germline ends came to 15 bases. Germline CDR1 and CDR2: SGDLS and YYNGEE. This CDR3 comprises 15 residues.

The gene calls are TRBV12-3 or TRBV12-4 and TRBJ1-6; D gene unclear. The CDR3 has 13 amino acids. Trimming stripped 6 bases from V and 8 bases from J, with 11 bases between. This chain's CDR3 is CASSGDLDSPLHF. The CDR3 DNA is TGTGCCAGCAGCGGAGATCTGGATTCACCCCTCCACTTT.

Ten or more counts support this clonotype. The rearrangement uses TRBV19 and TRBJ2-2, with D unresolved. The V gene lost 3 bases and the J gene lost 6 bases, with 14 bases spanning the gap. The CDR3 sequence is 15 residues long. Germline V gives CDR1 LNHDA, CDR2 SQIVND (reference sequence). The CDR3 DNA reads TGTGCCAGTAGTATGGGCCCCTGGTGGGCCGGGGAGCTGTTTTTT. Residues: CASSMGPWWAGELFF.

CDR3: CASSFLGRANEQFF. Here the CDR3 DNA reads TGTGCCAGCAGCTTTTTAGGGAGAGCGAATGAGCAGTTCTTC. The chain combines TRBV7-9 with TRBJ2-1; possibly TRBD2 for D (5 bases). Trimming stripped 3 bases from V and 7 bases from J, with 13 bases between. The CDR3 is made up of 14 amino acids. From germline, CDR1 is SEHNR and CDR2 FQNEAQ (reference sequence).

The chain combines TRBV1 with TRBJ2-5; the table's D call TRBD1 went unverified against the DNA. TRBV1 is labeled a pseudogene. The CDR3 extends over 14 amino acids. The CDR3 coding sequence is TGCACCCCTTATGGGGGAGAGATACAAGAGACCCAGTACTTC. This translates into CTPYGGEIQETQYF.

This clonotype has only a few counts. This sequence joins TRBV4-1 and TRBJ2-5, with unresolved D. Germline V lookup: CDR1 MGHRA, CDR2 YSYEKL. The CDR3 spans 13 residues. The V end was cut by 1 base, the J end by 4 bases, with 7 bases between. The CDR3 protein is CASSQVVLETQYF. CDR3 DNA sequence: TGCGCCAGCAGCCAAGTCGTTTTAGAGACCCAGTACTTC.

This clonotype was seen a few times. The V and J genes are TRBV12-3 or TRBV12-4 and TRBJ2-1, with a weak D call TRBD2 (5 bases). CDR3 size: 14 residues. V lost 1 base and J 9 bases, leaving 13 bases between the germline ends. The CDR3 DNA is TGTGCCAGCAGTTTAGGGGCGGGTTACGGTGAGCAGTTCTTC. It is translated as CASSLGAGYGEQFF.

The table lists this clonotype with a few counts. The V and J genes are TRBV7-9 and TRBJ2-1, with 9 bases identical to TRBD2. Trimming cost V 5 bases and J 4 bases; bases outside gene matches: 9. Germline CDR1 SEHNR, CDR2 FQNEAQ (reference sequence). The CDR3 is made up of 16 amino acids. Here the CDR3 reads CASSPPGTSKYNEQFF. The CDR3 nucleotides are TGTGCCAGCAGCCCGCCCGGGACTAGCAAATACAATGAGCAGTTCTTC.

This clonotype was seen repeatedly, ten times or more. The chain carries TRBV5-1 and TRBJ1-5, with TRBD1 as a possible D gene (6 bases). Germline CDR1 and CDR2: SGHRS and YFSETQ. The CDR3 is made up of 15 amino acids. With 2 bases removed from V and 1 base from J, the gap between germline ends came to 10 bases. CDR3 nucleotides: TGCGCCAGCAGCTTCACCGGGGGCAGCAATCAGCCCCAGCATTTT. Its translation is CASSFTGGSNQPQHF.

There are a few counts of this clonotype. V usage is TRBV12-3 or TRBV12-4 and J usage is TRBJ1-5, with D possibly TRBD1 on 5 matching bases. V lost 5 bases to trimming and J lost 3 bases, with 11 bases between them. The CDR3 is 14 amino acids. The CDR3 here is CASSPSRDNQPQHF. The CDR3 DNA follows: TGTGCCAGCAGTCCCTCCAGGGACAATCAGCCCCAGCATTTT.

This clonotype was seen many times. CDR3: CATKEKPGATYNEQFF. CDR3 DNA: TGTGCCACAAAAGAGAAGCCGGGGGCAACATACAATGAGCAGTTCTTC. V and J are TRBV9 and TRBJ2-1; D may correspond to TRBD1 or TRBD2 (6 bases each). Germline CDR1 SGDLS, CDR2 YYNGEE. Trimming shortened V by 9 bases and J by 4 bases, and 23 bases separated the two germline ends. This CDR3 has 16 residues.

The J gene is TRBJ2-1, the V gene TRBV4-1, with 7 nucleotides matching TRBD2. Germline loops: CDR1 MGHRA, CDR2 YSYEKL. J gave up 7 bases and V 3 bases, and 21 bases lay outside the gene matches. The CDR3 is made up of 19 amino acids. Written as DNA, the CDR3 is TGCGCCAGCAGCCAGCCCCGCGTTTCGCAGCGGGGCGAACGGAATGAGCAGTTCTTC. Translated: CASSQPRVSQRGERNEQFF.

The genes are TRBV12-3 or TRBV12-4 and TRBJ1-1; D not resolved. This CDR3 has 15 amino acids. V lost 2 bases and J 0 bases, leaving 10 bases between the germline ends. CDR3 nucleotide sequence: TGTGCCAGCAGTTTAAGGGCAGCCATGAACACTGAAGCTTTCTTT. Its translation: CASSLRAAMNTEAFF.

The table lists this clonotype with a few counts. V is TRBV6-1 and J is TRBJ2-7; D is unresolved. Trimming stripped 2 bases from V and 6 bases from J, with 11 bases between. Germline-derived CDR1 and CDR2 are MNHNS and SASEGT. There are 13 residues in the CDR3. The CDR3 sequence is CASSELWVSEQYV. The DNA of the CDR3 is TGTGCCAGCAGTGAATTGTGGGTTTCCGAGCAGTACGTC.

V usage is TRBV19 and J usage is TRBJ1-1, with D perhaps TRBD1 (6 bases). The CDR3 consists of 15 residues. Germline V CDR1 and CDR2: LNHDA, SQIVND (reference sequence). Trimming removed 6 bases from V and 4 bases from J, with 18 bases in between. CDR3 region: CASSRPGDGSTEAFF. DNA of the CDR3: TGTGCCAGTAGCCGACCAGGGGACGGGAGCACTGAAGCTTTCTTT. Based on the CDR3 plus reference TRBV19 and TRBJ1-1, the full variable domain is DGGITQSPKYLFRKEGQNVTLSCEQNLNHDAMYWYRQDPGQGLRLIYYSQIVNDFQKGDIAEGYSVSREKKESFPLTVTSAQKNPTAFYLCASSRPGDGSTEAFFGQGTRLTVV.

The chain couples TRBV20-1 to TRBJ2-3, with 7 bases that match TRBD1. Germline V CDR1 and CDR2: DFQATT, SNEGSKA (reference sequence). The CDR3 has 14 residues. V shed 1 base and J 6 bases; nucleotides not matched to a gene: 7. The CDR3 coding sequence is TGCAGTGCTAGAGGATCCAGGGGGATCGATACGCAGTATTTT. Its translation is CSARGSRGIDTQYF.

This chain joins TRBV15 and TRBJ1-2, with D unresolved. The germline V and J ends were trimmed by 0 bases and 7 bases, with 6 bases remaining between them. From germline, CDR1 is LNHNV and CDR2 YYDKDF (reference sequence). The CDR3 totals 12 residues. The CDR3 sequence: CATSRDLSGYTF. For the CDR3, the DNA is TGTGCCACCAGCAGAGATCTTTCTGGCTACACCTTC.

In this sample, this clonotype turned up a few times. The J gene is TRBJ2-1, the V gene TRBV5-1; 7 bases agree with TRBD2. This CDR3 is built from 13 residues. Trimming cost V 7 bases and J 8 bases; bases outside gene matches: 9. From germline, CDR1 is SGHRS and CDR2 YFSETQ. CDR3 bases: TGCGCCAGCTCCCGGGGGGAGACCTATGAGCAGTTCTTC. Translated, it gives CASSRGETYEQFF.

J is TRBJ1-6 and V is TRBV7-9; D ambiguous. The CDR3 is made up of 14 amino acids. The V end was cut by 5 bases, the J end by 14 bases, with 19 bases between. Germline-derived CDR1 and CDR2 are SEHNR and FQNEAQ (reference sequence). CDR3 sequence (DNA): TGTGCCAGCAGCCCTGGGTCTGATGGAATCGCCCTCCACTTT. It yields the protein CASSPGSDGIALHF.

This clonotype turned up a few times. The rearrangement joins TRBV5-1 to TRBJ2-1, with 9 bases aligning to TRBD2. CDR1 and CDR2 from the germline V gene are SGHRS and YFSETQ. The CDR3 extends over 14 amino acids. Losses at the gene ends were 0 bases for V and 12 bases for J; bases not matched to a gene: 7. CDR3: CASSLGGTSMTQFF. CDR3 coding DNA: TGCGCCAGCAGCTTGGGGGGGACTAGCATGACGCAGTTCTTC.

A few counts support this clonotype. This chain connects TRBV27 to TRBJ2-7; D not certain. Trimming removed 2 bases at V and 2 bases at J, with 10 bases between. The germline V gene encodes CDR1 MNHEY and CDR2 SMNVEV (reference sequence). The CDR3 is 14 residues long. As DNA, the CDR3 is TGTGCCAGCAGTTTAGTATCGACGCCCTACGAGCAGTACTTC. Its protein is CASSLVSTPYEQYF.

This clonotype has more than one count but fewer than ten. This sequence joins TRBV6-1 and TRBJ2-5; weak D call: TRBD2 (6 bases). Germline V CDR1 and CDR2: MNHNS, SASEGT. This CDR3 comprises 14 residues. Trimming removed 6 bases from V and 10 bases from J, with 21 bases in between. For the CDR3, the DNA is TGTGCCAGCAGCCAGGACTATCTAAAGGTGGACCAGTACTTC. This sequence encodes CASSQDYLKVDQYF.

This chain connects TRBV29-1 to TRBJ1-1; 8 bases are shared with TRBD1. V was pared by 4 bases and J by 11 bases, with 12 bases of the junction left unmatched. The germline V gene encodes CDR1 SQVTM and CDR2 ANQGSEA. CDR3 length equals 13 residues. DNA of the CDR3: TGCAGCGTTGTACGAGAAGTACAGGGGGTCGCTTTCTTT. It yields the protein CSVVREVQGVAFF. Combining the CDR3 with reference TRBV29-1 and TRBJ1-1 gives the whole variable domain SAVISQKPSRDICQRGTSLTIQCQVDSQVTMMFWYRQQPGQSLTLIATANQGSEATYESGFVIDKFPISRPNLTFSTLTVSNMSPEDSSIYLCSVVREVQGVAFFGQGTRLTVV.

This clonotype has only a few counts. The rearrangement uses TRBV7-9 and TRBJ2-3; D perhaps matches TRBD1 (6 bases). The CDR3 loop spans 15 amino acids. Germline CDR1 and CDR2: SEHNR and FQNEAQ (reference sequence). V lost 5 bases and J lost 4, with 16 bases in between. This CDR3 is CASSPPRGNADTQYF. In DNA form, the CDR3 reads TGTGCCAGCAGCCCTCCTAGGGGGAACGCAGATACGCAGTATTTT.